The T cell receptor (beta chain) described here comes from a study of TIL therapy for anti-PD-1-resistant metastatic lung cancer. Study context: Median patient age was 54, ranging about 38-80 years. Most patients had lung adenocarcinoma.

This was the immunoSEQ v3 assay. Each library reached roughly 2 million read pairs, or roughly 5-6.5 million at deep level. Method: immunoSEQ multiplex PCR; TCRdb's copy keeps in-frame clones and lacks some. The sample contains over 20,000 clones, approximately 72% of which appear only once. Per germline, CDR1 SNHLY and CDR2 FYNNEI. The length of the CDR3 is 14 residues. Time point: pre-treatment sample, taken before nivolumab and TIL therapy. Most excised metastases sampled were pleural nodules or supraclavicular lymph nodes. Patients were adults with stage 4 NSCLC. The count of this clone is one. The clonotype originates from a person aged 30 to 80 with non-small cell lung cancer. The source was tumor tissue, collected at baseline. J is TRBJ2-5 and V is TRBV2; unclear D gene. The DNA end is more similar to TRBJ2-7, so the J call may be wrong. The CDR3 protein is CASSASEGSYEQYF. CDR3 bases: TGTGCCAGCAGTGCGTCAGAAGGCTCCTACGAGCAGTACTTC.